Below, 28 T cell receptor beta chains from the same sample are listed, as sequenced in a study of cytomegalovirus exposure and HLA in healthy donors. The PCR was carried out with 60 Vbeta primers and 13 Jbeta primers. Repertoires were generated with immunoSEQ multiplex PCR, while TCRdb's copy carries only in-frame clones and drops some. The table has around 130,000 clones, 65% to 85% seen once. Material for sequencing was PBMCs. Source of these receptors: a woman aged 40 to 50 in good health and CMV-seropositive.

This chain joins TRBV2 and TRBJ1-2; 9 bases match TRBD1. Germline CDR1 is SNHLY and CDR2 is FYNNEI. The CDR3 is made up of 15 amino acids. Trimming removed 0 bases from V and 7 bases from J; junction bases left unmatched: 6. Written as DNA, the CDR3 is TGTGCCAGCAGTGAAGCTAGGACAGGGGTGGGTGGCTACACCTTC. It encodes CASSEARTGVGGYTF.

The chain joins TRBV6-5 to TRBJ2-7; 9 bases are a match to TRBD1. CDR1 and CDR2 from the germline V gene are MNHEY and SVGAGI. Trimming removed 10 bases from V and 4 bases from J; junction bases left unmatched: 5. This CDR3 has 12 residues. The CDR3 region has the DNA TGTGCCACACGGGACAGGGTTTACGAGCAGTACTTC. Encoded protein: CATRDRVYEQYF.

The chain combines TRBV30 with TRBJ1-4, with a weak D call TRBD1 (5 bases). The V end lost 4 bases, the J end lost 0 bases, and 12 bases lay between the germline ends. CDR1 is GTSNPN and CDR2 is SVGIG in the germline V gene (reference sequence). The CDR3 is 15 amino acids. This chain's CDR3 is CAWNETTATNEKLFF. DNA for the CDR3: TGTGCCTGGAATGAGACGACAGCAACTAATGAAAAACTGTTTTTT. Complete variable domain (other parts from reference TRBV30 and TRBJ1-4): SQTIHQWPATLVQPVGSPLSLECTVEGTSNPNLYWYRQAAGRGLQLLFYSVGIGQISSEVPQNLSASRPQDRQFILSSKKLLLSDSGFYLCAWNETTATNEKLFFGSGTQLSVL.

The chain recombines TRBV19 with TRBJ1-1, with a weak D call TRBD1 (6 bases). The CDR3 covers 14 residues. CDR1 LNHDA and CDR2 SQIVND come from the germline V gene (reference sequence). V lost 4 bases to trimming and J lost 2 bases, with 11 bases between them. The CDR3 here is CASSTGQKNTEAFF. The CDR3 nucleotides are TGTGCCAGTAGTACAGGACAGAAAAACACTGAAGCTTTCTTT.

The chain joins TRBV6-5 to TRBJ2-7; the match to TRBD1 covers 10 bases. V shed 6 bases and J 5 bases; nucleotides not matched to a gene: 10. Germline lookup yields CDR1 MNHEY and CDR2 SVGAGI. The length of the CDR3 is 15 residues. The CDR3 spells CASRTPGQGSHEQYF. The CDR3 region has the DNA TGTGCCAGCAGAACTCCGGGACAGGGGAGCCACGAGCAGTACTTC.

The chain has TRBV7-8 and TRBJ1-6, with TRBD1 matching 8 bases. Germline trimming cut 6 bases from V and 9 bases from J; bases unmatched to any gene: 7. Germline CDR1 SGHVS, CDR2 FQNEAQ. The CDR3 is 14 residues long. The CDR3 coding sequence is TGTGCCAGCAGGTCGGACAGGGTATTTTCACCCCTCCACTTT. This codes for CASRSDRVFSPLHF.

This chain links TRBV28 with TRBJ1-2; the match to TRBD1 covers 7 bases. The junction had 4 bases not matched to a gene; V was cut back by 3 bases and J by 3 bases. From germline, CDR1 is MDHEN and CDR2 SYDVKM. CDR3 length: 14 residues. This CDR3 reads CASSLRGQYYGYTF. The CDR3 DNA is TGTGCCAGCAGTTTGAGGGGACAGTACTATGGCTACACCTTC.

This chain joins TRBV19 and TRBJ2-2; the D is unclear. V dropped 5 bases and J dropped 1 base, with 14 bases sitting between them. The CDR3 runs 16 residues. Germline V gene sequence: CDR1 LNHDA, CDR2 SQIVND (reference sequence). CDR3: CASSFPYRQNTGELFF. In DNA, the CDR3 is TGTGCCAGTAGTTTCCCCTACAGACAGAACACCGGGGAGCTGTTTTTT. Based on the CDR3 plus reference TRBV19 and TRBJ2-2, the full variable domain is DGGITQSPKYLFRKEGQNVTLSCEQNLNHDAMYWYRQDPGQGLRLIYYSQIVNDFQKGDIAEGYSVSREKKESFPLTVTSAQKNPTAFYLCASSFPYRQNTGELFFGEGSRLTVL.

This chain connects TRBV7-8 to TRBJ1-3; weak D call: TRBD1 (6 bases). The CDR3 is 14 residues long. The V end was cut by 2 bases, the J end by 4 bases, with 9 bases between. Germline values: CDR1 SGHVS, CDR2 FQNEAQ. As DNA, the CDR3 is TGTGCCAGCAGCTTAAGGGGGGGAGGAAACACCATATATTTT. It encodes CASSLRGGGNTIYF.

The genes are TRBV11-1 and TRBJ1-5; 7 positions agree with TRBD1. Germline V gene lookup returns CDR1 SGHAT and CDR2 FQDESV (reference sequence). V gave up 5 bases and J gave up 5 bases; unmatched junction bases: 3. The CDR3 sequence is 13 residues long. CDR3 sequence: CASSPGQHQPQHF. The CDR3 DNA is TGTGCCAGCAGCCCGGGACAGCATCAGCCCCAGCATTTT.

The chain's CDR3 is CSVAGGSTDTQYF. For the CDR3, the DNA is TGCAGCGTTGCTGGGGGGAGCACAGATACGCAGTATTTT. The V and J genes are TRBV29-1 and TRBJ2-3, with D possibly being TRBD2 (6 bases). CDR3 length: 13 residues. The germline CDR1 and CDR2 sequences are SQVTM and ANQGSEA. The V end lost 4 bases, the J end lost 0 bases, and 8 bases lay between the germline ends.

This chain links TRBV9 with TRBJ2-7, with D maybe TRBD1 (8 bases). The V and J ends lost 4 bases and 2 bases respectively, with 19 bases between them. The CDR3 is 16 amino acids. CDR1 and CDR2 from the germline V gene are SGDLS and YYNGEE. The CDR3 loop is CASSHPGGQATYEQYF. CDR3 DNA sequence: TGTGCCAGCAGCCACCCGGGGGGACAGGCGACCTACGAGCAGTACTTC.

The gene calls are TRBV15 and TRBJ2-5, with 7 bases aligning to TRBD2. CDR3 length: 15 residues. V lost 1 base and J lost 3; bases outside the gene matches: 5. CDR1 and CDR2 from the germline V gene are LNHNV and YYDKDF (reference sequence). The CDR3: CATSRAGRPEETQYF. DNA of the CDR3: TGTGCCACCAGCAGAGCCGGGAGGCCCGAAGAGACCCAGTACTTC.

The CDR3 reads CASSSTGLGGYEQYF. The CDR3 nucleotides are TGTGCCAGCAGTTCTACGGGACTAGGGGGGTACGAGCAGTACTTC. V gene TRBV28 combines with J gene TRBJ2-7; 8 bases align to TRBD2. The CDR3 extends over 15 amino acids. V gave up 4 bases and J gave up 4 bases; unmatched junction bases: 9. CDR1 and CDR2 (germline): MDHEN, SYDVKM. The complete variable domain, with remaining parts taken from reference TRBV28 and TRBJ2-7, reads DVKVTQSSRYLVKRTGEKVFLECVQDMDHENMFWYRQDPGLGLRLIYFSYDVKMKEKGDIPEGYSVSREKKERFSLILESASTNQTSMYLCASSSTGLGGYEQYFGPGTRLTVT.

V and J are TRBV18 and TRBJ2-2; D gene ambiguous. V lost 0 bases to trimming and J lost 8 bases, with 7 bases between them. This CDR3 has 13 residues. Germline CDR1 KGHSH, CDR2 LQKENI. The CDR3 coding sequence is TGTGCCAGCTCACCACCGGCAGTGGGGGAGCTGTTTTTT. This sequence encodes CASSPPAVGELFF.

The rearrangement links TRBV7-9 to TRBJ1-3; the match to TRBD1 covers 8 bases. The J segment lost 4 bases and the V segment lost 5 bases, leaving 4 bases of the junction unmatched. The CDR3 length is 14 residues. Germline CDR1 is SEHNR and CDR2 is FQNEAQ (reference sequence). CDR3 sequence: CASSQTGDGNTIYF. The CDR3 coding sequence is TGTGCCAGCAGCCAGACAGGGGACGGAAACACCATATATTTT.

This clone has just one count. The CDR3 region has the DNA TGTGCCAGCACCAAAGTACAGGAGCTAGGAGAAAAACTGTTTTTT. Translating it yields CASTKVQELGEKLFF. This chain links TRBV21-1 with TRBJ1-4; TRBD1 reflects the table's D call only, with no check against the DNA. TRBV21-1 is a known pseudogene. The CDR3 contains 15 residues.

The rearrangement links TRBV19 to TRBJ2-1; no firm D call. The germline gives CDR1 LNHDA, CDR2 SQIVND (reference sequence). The V gene lost 5 bases and the J gene lost 3 bases, with 11 bases spanning the gap. This CDR3 comprises 14 residues. The CDR3 DNA follows: TGTGCCAGTAGTCCTCCCCCCCTCTACAATGAGCAGTTCTTC. It specifies CASSPPPLYNEQFF.

The chain couples TRBV4-1 to TRBJ1-3; no reliable D call. CDR1 is MGHRA, CDR2 YSYEKL, per germline. The CDR3 contains 16 residues. V lost 3 bases, J lost 4 bases, and 16 bases lay in between. Written as DNA, the CDR3 is TGCGCCAGCAGCCACCCCGCCGGGTCCGGCGGAAACACCATATATTTT. Its protein product is CASSHPAGSGGNTIYF.

DNA for the CDR3: TGCGCCAGCAGCCAAGCCCGGGGGGGTGGGGTAAGCTCCTACGAGCAGTACTTC. It encodes CASSQARGGGVSSYEQYF. The chain carries TRBV4-1 and TRBJ2-7; 8 bases are a match to TRBD2. Germline lookup yields CDR1 MGHRA and CDR2 YSYEKL. Trimming removed 1 base from V and 0 bases from J; junction bases left unmatched: 11. The CDR3 consists of 18 residues.

The J gene is TRBJ1-5, the V gene TRBV5-6; unclear D gene. CDR3 length: 15 amino acids. Germline CDR1 reads SGHDT; CDR2 reads YYEEEE. The ends were cut back, 0 bases at V and 0 bases at J, with 7 bases in the middle. Written as DNA, the CDR3 is TGTGCCAGCAGCTTGGGCGGCTATAGCAATCAGCCCCAGCATTTT. Translation gives CASSLGGYSNQPQHF.

The J gene is TRBJ1-1, the V gene TRBV9, with 8 bases that match TRBD1. The CDR3 sequence is 15 residues long. Germline V lookup: CDR1 SGDLS, CDR2 YYNGEE. J was trimmed by 6 bases and V by 4 bases; bases with no gene match: 11. The CDR3: CASSKSGAGGPEAFF. As DNA, the CDR3 is TGTGCCAGCAGCAAAAGCGGGGCAGGGGGCCCTGAAGCTTTCTTT.

The chain's CDR3 is CASSSTGPYGYTF. The CDR3 nucleotides are TGTGCCAGCAGCTCCACAGGACCTTATGGCTACACCTTC. V is TRBV5-4 and J is TRBJ1-2; weak D call: TRBD1 (5 bases). The V end lost 3 bases, the J end lost 5 bases, and 11 bases lay between the germline ends. The CDR3 runs 13 residues. Germline-derived CDR1 and CDR2 are SGHNT and YYREEE (reference sequence).

The chain uses TRBV5-4 and TRBJ2-7; 9 bases align to TRBD1. The junction had 5 bases not matched to a gene; V was cut back by 2 bases and J by 2 bases. The germline V gene has CDR1 SGHNT and CDR2 YYREEE (reference sequence). CDR3 size: 15 residues. DNA for the CDR3: TGTGCCAGCAGCTTCTGGGGACAGGGTACCTACGAGCAGTACTTC. Residues: CASSFWGQGTYEQYF.

This chain connects TRBV5-1 to TRBJ2-3; 9 bases match TRBD2. Germline V gene data show CDR1 as SGHRS and CDR2 as YFSETQ. Unmatched junction bases numbered 10, after V lost 3 bases and J lost 2 bases. The length of the CDR3 is 17 residues. CDR3 loop: CASSSLVLAGTTDTQYF. As DNA, the CDR3 is TGCGCCAGCAGCTCCCTCGTGCTAGCGGGGACCACAGATACGCAGTATTTT.

This clone was found a few times. The gene calls are TRBV4-3 and TRBJ2-2; tentatively, D is TRBD2 (6 bases). The CDR3 is 15 residues long. Trimming took off 2 bases at V and 1 base at J, with 8 bases between the two ends. The germline V gene has CDR1 LGHNA and CDR2 YSLEER. This chain's CDR3 is CASSQYGRNTGELFF. CDR3 in DNA: TGCGCCAGCAGCCAATACGGGAGGAACACCGGGGAGCTGTTTTTT.

The J gene is TRBJ1-4, the V gene TRBV30; 10 bases are shared with TRBD1. V lost 8 bases, J lost 3 bases, and 3 bases stayed unmatched. In germline, CDR1 is GTSNPN, CDR2 SVGIG (reference sequence). CDR3 length equals 13 residues. The CDR3 region has the DNA TGTGCCGGGGACAGGGGAGCTAATGAAAAACTGTTTTTT. It encodes CAGDRGANEKLFF.

The chain recombines TRBV7-7 with TRBJ1-1; tentatively, D is TRBD1 (5 bases). The CDR3 is 13 residues long. V shed 6 bases and J shed 3 bases, with 11 bases lying between them. Germline V CDR1 and CDR2: SSHAT, FNYEAQ (reference sequence). In nucleotides, the CDR3 is TGTGCCAGCAGTCTAACGGGGGACACTGAAGCTTTCTTT. It translates to CASSLTGDTEAFF.